This T cell receptor beta chain is drawn from a study of regulatory T cells in long-lasting Graves disease. Overall study context: Treatment with antithyroid drugs for over 5 years, together with positive TSH receptor antibodies, meant persistent Graves' disease. Study-level points and caveats: The number of shared public clonotypes was higher in persistent patients (about 2,700) than new patients (more than 850).

Time point indicated: persistent/refractory GD, antithyroid drugs over 5 years with positive TRAb. The TCR library was made from RNA that had been extracted from PBMCs in TRIzol. An endocrinology department in Xi'an, China, supplied the patients. Notes on this clonotype: Its antigen is undetermined.

Through Arm-PCR of CDR3 regions and iRepertoire HTBI primers, TCR beta libraries were built. TCRdb used MiXCR to reprocess the multiplex PCR reads, holding one entry per CDR3 protein. The sample holds about 340,000 distinct CDR3 sequences, around 20% seen once. The sequencing used peripheral blood mononuclear cells (PBMCs), collected when the disease was refractory, from a patient treated with antithyroid drugs. This receptor was identified in a female donor with Graves disease.

The CDR3 protein is CAIGGGDRLVGVTDTQYF. The CDR3 nucleotides are TGTGCCATCGGAGGCGGGGATAGACTAGTGGGAGTTACAGATACGCAGTATTTT. The V gene is TRBV10-3, the J gene TRBJ2-3; a weak D match, TRBD2 (6 bases). Germline values: CDR1 ENHRY, CDR2 SYGVKD. Trimming removed 8 bases from V and 3 bases from J, with 27 bases in between. The CDR3 extends over 18 amino acids.